Sequencing of this T cell receptor beta chain was carried out in a study of identical twins. Regarding the study as a whole: It was out-of-frame TCR alpha sharing in monozygotic twins that models underestimated. The degree of excess twin sharing was weaker in beta out-of-frame sequences. A cross-sectional statistical analysis, not follow-up of the same donors, supported the conclusions.

A few counts support this clonotype. What it binds is unknown. Each CDR3 protein gets one entry after TCRdb re-called the 5' RACE reads with MiXCR. In the table there are 500,000 to 650,000 distinct CDR3 sequences, just over 7% of which are singletons. The V gene's germline CDR1 is SNHLY and CDR2 FYNNEI. The ends were cut back, 3 bases at V and 5 bases at J, with 16 bases in the middle. This CDR3 spans 16 amino acids. This sample also belongs to another study, concerning yellow fever vaccine responses in identical twins.

The specimen sequenced was PBMCs. This TCR derives from a woman younger than 30 in good health. The rearrangement uses TRBV2 and TRBJ2-2; TRBD1 might be the D (6 bases). CDR3 loop: CASSENYSGVTGELFF. DNA of the CDR3: TGTGCCAGCAGTGAGAACTACTCAGGGGTAACCGGGGAGCTGTTTTTT.